This T cell receptor beta chain was documented in a study of glioma-infiltrating T cells after dendritic cell vaccination. As for the study in general: Patients received three intradermal dendritic cell vaccine injections at biweekly intervals.

Amplification used 60 V beta primers and 13 J beta primers. TCRdb's table, derived via immunoSEQ multiplex PCR, lists solely in-frame clones and lacks some. In the table there are fewer than 65,000 clones, around nine tenths of which are singletons. This clone has just a few counts. Time point in this sample: after dendritic cell vaccination, including at tumor progression/relapse. All glioblastoma patients lacked an isocitrate dehydrogenase mutation. Germline CDR1 reads SGDLS; CDR2 reads YYNGEE. V lost 4 bases and J lost 2, with 16 bases in between. The CDR3 covers 15 residues. The TCR sequence derives from a human donor with glioblastoma. The specimen comprised blood, sampled after dendritic cell vaccination. The chain couples TRBV9 to TRBJ2-7; a possible D gene is TRBD2 (5 bases). CDR3 region: CASSPSPKLAYEQYF. The CDR3 bases are TGTGCCAGCAGCCCCAGCCCCAAACTAGCCTACGAGCAGTACTTC.